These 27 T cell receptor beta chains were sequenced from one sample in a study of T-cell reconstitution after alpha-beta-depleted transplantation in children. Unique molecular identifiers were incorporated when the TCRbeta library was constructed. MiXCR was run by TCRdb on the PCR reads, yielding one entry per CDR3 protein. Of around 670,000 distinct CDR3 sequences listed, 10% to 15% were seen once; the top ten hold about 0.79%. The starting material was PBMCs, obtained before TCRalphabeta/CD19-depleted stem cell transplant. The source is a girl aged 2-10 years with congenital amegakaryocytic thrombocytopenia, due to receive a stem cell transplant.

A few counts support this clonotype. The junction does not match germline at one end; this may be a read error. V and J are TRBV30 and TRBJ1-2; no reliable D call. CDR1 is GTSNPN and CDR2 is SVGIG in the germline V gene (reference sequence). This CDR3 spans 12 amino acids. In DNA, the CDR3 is TGTGCCTGGAGTGACCCGGCGGCGCATACCTTCTTC. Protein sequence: CAWSDPAAHTFF.

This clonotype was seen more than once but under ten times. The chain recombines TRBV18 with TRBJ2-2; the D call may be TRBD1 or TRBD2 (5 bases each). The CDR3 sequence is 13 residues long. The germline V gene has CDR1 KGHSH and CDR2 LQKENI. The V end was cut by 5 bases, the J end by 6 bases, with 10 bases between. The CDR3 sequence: CASSARGSGELFF. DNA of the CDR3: TGTGCCAGCTCAGCGAGGGGATCCGGGGAGCTGTTTTTT.

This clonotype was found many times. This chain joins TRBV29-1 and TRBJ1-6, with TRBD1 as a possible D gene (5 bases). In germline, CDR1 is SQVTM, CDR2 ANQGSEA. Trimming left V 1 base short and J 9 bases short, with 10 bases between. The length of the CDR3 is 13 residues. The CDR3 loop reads CSVEGQGGSPLHF. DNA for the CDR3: TGCAGCGTTGAAGGGCAGGGAGGTTCACCCCTCCACTTT.

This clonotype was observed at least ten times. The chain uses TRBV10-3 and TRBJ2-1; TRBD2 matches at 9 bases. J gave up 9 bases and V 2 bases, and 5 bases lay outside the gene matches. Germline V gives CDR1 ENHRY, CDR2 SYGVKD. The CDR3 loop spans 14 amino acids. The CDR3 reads CAISEAGGRGEQFF. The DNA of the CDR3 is TGTGCCATCAGTGAGGCGGGAGGGCGAGGTGAGCAGTTCTTC.

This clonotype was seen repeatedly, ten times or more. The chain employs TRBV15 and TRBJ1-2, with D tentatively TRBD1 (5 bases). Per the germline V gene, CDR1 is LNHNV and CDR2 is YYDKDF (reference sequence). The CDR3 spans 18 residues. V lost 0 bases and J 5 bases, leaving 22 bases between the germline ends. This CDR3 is CATSRDFGLGTSPYGYTF. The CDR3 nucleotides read TGTGCCACCAGCAGAGATTTCGGGCTCGGGACCTCACCGTATGGCTACACCTTC.

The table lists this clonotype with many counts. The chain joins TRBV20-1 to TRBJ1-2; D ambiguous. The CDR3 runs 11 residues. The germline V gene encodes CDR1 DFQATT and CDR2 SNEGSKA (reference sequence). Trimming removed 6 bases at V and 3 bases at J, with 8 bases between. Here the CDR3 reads CSASADYGYTF. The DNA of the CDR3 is TGCAGTGCCTCCGCCGACTATGGCTACACCTTC.

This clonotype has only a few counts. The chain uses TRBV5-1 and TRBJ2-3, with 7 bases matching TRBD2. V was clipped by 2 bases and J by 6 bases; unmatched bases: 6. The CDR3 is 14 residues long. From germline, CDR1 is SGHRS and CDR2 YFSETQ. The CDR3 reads CASSFTSVSDTQYF. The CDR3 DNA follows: TGCGCCAGCAGCTTTACTAGCGTCTCCGATACGCAGTATTTT.

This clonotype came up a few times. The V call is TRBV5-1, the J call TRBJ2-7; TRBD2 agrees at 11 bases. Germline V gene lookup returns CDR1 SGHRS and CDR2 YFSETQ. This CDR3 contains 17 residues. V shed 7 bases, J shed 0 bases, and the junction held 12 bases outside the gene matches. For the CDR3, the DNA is TGCGCCAGCCTTCGAGGGACTAGCGGATTTAGCTCCTACGAGCAGTACTTC. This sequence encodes CASLRGTSGFSSYEQYF.

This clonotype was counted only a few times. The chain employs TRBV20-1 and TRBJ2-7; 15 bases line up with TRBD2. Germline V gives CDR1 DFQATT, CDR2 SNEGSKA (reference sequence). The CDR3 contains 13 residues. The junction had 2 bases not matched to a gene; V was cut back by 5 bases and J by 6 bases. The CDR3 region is CSAAGLAGGEQYF. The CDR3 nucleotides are TGCAGTGCTGCGGGACTAGCGGGAGGCGAGCAGTACTTC.

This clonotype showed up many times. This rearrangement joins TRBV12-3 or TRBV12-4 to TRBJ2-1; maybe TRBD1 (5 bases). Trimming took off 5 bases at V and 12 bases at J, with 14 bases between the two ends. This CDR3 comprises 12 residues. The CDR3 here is CASSQHRTWQFF. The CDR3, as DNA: TGTGCCAGCAGTCAACACCGGACATGGCAGTTCTTC.

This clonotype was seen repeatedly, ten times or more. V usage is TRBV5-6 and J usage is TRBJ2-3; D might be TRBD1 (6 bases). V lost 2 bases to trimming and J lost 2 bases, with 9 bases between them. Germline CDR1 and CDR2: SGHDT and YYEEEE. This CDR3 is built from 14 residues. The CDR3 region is CASSLQGYTDTQYF. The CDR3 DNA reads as TGTGCCAGCAGCTTACAGGGCTACACAGATACGCAGTATTTT.

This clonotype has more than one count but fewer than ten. CDR3 DNA: TGCGCCAGCAGCCCTGTATGGCGGGAGGGCCAAGAGACCCAGTACTTC. Protein product: CASSPVWREGQETQYF. The chain couples TRBV5-1 to TRBJ2-5, with 9 nucleotides matching TRBD2. The length of the CDR3 is 16 residues. The V and J ends lost 4 bases and 1 base, in that order; junction bases with no gene match: 8. Germline V gene data show CDR1 as SGHRS and CDR2 as YFSETQ.

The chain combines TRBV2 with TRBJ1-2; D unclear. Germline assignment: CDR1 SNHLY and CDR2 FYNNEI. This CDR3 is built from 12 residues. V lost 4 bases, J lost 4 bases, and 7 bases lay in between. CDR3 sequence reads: CASSVTGYGYTF. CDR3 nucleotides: TGTGCCAGCAGTGTGACTGGCTATGGCTACACCTTC.

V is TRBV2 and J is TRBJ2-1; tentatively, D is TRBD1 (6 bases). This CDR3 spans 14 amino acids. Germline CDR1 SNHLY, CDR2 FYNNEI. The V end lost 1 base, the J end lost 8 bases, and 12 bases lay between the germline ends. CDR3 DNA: TGTGCCAGCAGTGAAGAAGGGGGTGTGGATGAGCAGTTCTTC. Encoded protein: CASSEEGGVDEQFF.

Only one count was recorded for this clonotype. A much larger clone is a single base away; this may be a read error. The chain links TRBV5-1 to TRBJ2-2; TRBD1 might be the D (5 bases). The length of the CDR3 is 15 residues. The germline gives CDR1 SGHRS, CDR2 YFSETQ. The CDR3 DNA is TGCGCCAGCAGCGCGGACACATCGAACACCCGGGAGCTGTTTTTT. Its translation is CASSADTSNTRELFF. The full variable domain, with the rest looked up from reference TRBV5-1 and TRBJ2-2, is KAGVTQTPRYLIKTRGQQVTLSCSPISGHRSVSWYQQTPGQGLQFLFEYFSETQRNKGNFPGRFSGRQFSNSRSEMNVSTLELGDSALYLCASSADTSNTRELFFGEGSRLTVL.

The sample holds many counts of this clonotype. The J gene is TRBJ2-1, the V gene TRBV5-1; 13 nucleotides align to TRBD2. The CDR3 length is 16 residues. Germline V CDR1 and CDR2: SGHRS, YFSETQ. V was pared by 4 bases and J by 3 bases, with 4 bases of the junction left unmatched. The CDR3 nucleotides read TGCGCCAGCAGCCTAGGACTAGCGGGGGACTACAATGAGCAGTTCTTC. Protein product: CASSLGLAGDYNEQFF.

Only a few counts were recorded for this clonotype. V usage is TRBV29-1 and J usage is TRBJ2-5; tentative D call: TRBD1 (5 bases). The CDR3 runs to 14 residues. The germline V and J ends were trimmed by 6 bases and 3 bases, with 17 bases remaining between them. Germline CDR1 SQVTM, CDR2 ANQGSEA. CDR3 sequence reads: CSVDQGGWKETQYF. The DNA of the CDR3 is TGCAGCGTAGACCAGGGTGGATGGAAAGAGACCCAGTACTTC. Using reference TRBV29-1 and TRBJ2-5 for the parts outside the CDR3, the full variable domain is SAVISQKPSRDICQRGTSLTIQCQVDSQVTMMFWYRQQPGQSLTLIATANQGSEATYESGFVIDKFPISRPNLTFSTLTVSNMSPEDSSIYLCSVDQGGWKETQYFGPGTRLLVL.

The CDR3 DNA reads as TGCGCCAGCAGCTTCGGGCTAGCGGGAGGGTTCTCCTACGAGCAGTACTTC. It is translated as CASSFGLAGGFSYEQYF. The rearrangement joins TRBV5-1 to TRBJ2-7, with 12 positions matching TRBD2. CDR3 length equals 17 residues. Germline CDR1 is SGHRS and CDR2 is YFSETQ. V lost 2 bases to trimming and J lost 0 bases; unmatched junction nucleotides: 6.

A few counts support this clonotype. The CDR3 nucleotides are TGCAGTGCTACCCCCAGGGACGAGCAGTACTTC. Protein product: CSATPRDEQYF. The chain uses TRBV20-1 and TRBJ2-7, with D tentatively TRBD1 (5 bases). Trimming stripped 4 bases from V and 5 bases from J, with 9 bases between. There are 11 residues in the CDR3. The germline V gene encodes CDR1 DFQATT and CDR2 SNEGSKA (reference sequence).

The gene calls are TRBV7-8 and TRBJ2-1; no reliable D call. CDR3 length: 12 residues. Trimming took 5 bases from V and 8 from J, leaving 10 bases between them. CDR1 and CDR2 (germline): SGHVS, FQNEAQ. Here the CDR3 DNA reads TGTGCCAGCAGCCCAGAGGTCCATGAGCAGTTCTTC. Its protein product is CASSPEVHEQFF.

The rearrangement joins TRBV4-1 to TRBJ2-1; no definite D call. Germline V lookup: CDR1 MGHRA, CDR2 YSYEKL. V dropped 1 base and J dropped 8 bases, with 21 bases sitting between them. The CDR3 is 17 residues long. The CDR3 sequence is CASSQVRRQPFNDEQFF. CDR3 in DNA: TGCGCCAGCAGCCAAGTAAGGAGACAACCGTTCAATGATGAGCAGTTCTTC.

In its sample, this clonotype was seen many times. The CDR3 is CSARGRTSGTNNEQFF. The CDR3 DNA reads TGCAGTGCTAGAGGCCGGACTAGCGGGACGAACAATGAGCAGTTCTTC. This chain links TRBV20-1 with TRBJ2-1, with 12 bases matching TRBD2. Germline V gives CDR1 DFQATT, CDR2 SNEGSKA (reference sequence). Trimming at V came to 1 base and at J to 5 bases, leaving 6 bases not matched to a gene. The CDR3 loop spans 16 amino acids.

CDR3 residues: CASSLIDSDSLDGYTF. CDR3 nucleotides: TGCGCCAGCAGCTTGATAGATTCGGACAGCCTCGATGGCTACACCTTC. The chain couples TRBV5-1 to TRBJ1-2; perhaps TRBD1 as D (6 bases). The CDR3 runs to 16 residues. V lost 1 base to trimming and J lost 6 bases, with 19 bases between them. Germline loops: CDR1 SGHRS, CDR2 YFSETQ. Variable domain in full (rest from reference TRBV5-1 and TRBJ1-2): KAGVTQTPRYLIKTRGQQVTLSCSPISGHRSVSWYQQTPGQGLQFLFEYFSETQRNKGNFPGRFSGRQFSNSRSEMNVSTLELGDSALYLCASSLIDSDSLDGYTFGSGTRLTVV.

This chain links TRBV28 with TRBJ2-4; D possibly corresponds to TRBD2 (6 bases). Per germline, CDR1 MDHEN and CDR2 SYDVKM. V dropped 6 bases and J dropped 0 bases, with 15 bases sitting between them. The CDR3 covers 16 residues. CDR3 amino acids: CASSLRDSRAKNIQYF. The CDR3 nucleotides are TGTGCCAGCAGCTTGAGGGACTCTAGAGCCAAAAACATTCAGTACTTC.

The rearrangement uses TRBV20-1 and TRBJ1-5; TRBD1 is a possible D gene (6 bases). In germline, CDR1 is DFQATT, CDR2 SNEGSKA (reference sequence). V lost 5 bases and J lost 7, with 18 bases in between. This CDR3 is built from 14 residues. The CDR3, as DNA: TGCAGTGCTGGAGGAACGGGGGCAAGACAGCCCCAGCATTTT. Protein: CSAGGTGARQPQHF.

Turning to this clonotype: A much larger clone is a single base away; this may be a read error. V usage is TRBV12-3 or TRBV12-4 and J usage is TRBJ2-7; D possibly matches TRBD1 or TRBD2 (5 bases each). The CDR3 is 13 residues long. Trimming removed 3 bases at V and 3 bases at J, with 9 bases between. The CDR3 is CASSFPGRYEQYF. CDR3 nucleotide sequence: TGTGCCAGCAGTTTTCCGGGGCGCTACGAGCAGTACTTC.

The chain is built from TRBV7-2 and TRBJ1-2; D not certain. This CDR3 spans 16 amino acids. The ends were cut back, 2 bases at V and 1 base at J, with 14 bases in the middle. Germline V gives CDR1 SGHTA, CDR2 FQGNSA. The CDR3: CASSLPGPDFNYGYTF. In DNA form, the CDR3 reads TGTGCCAGCAGCTTACCCGGACCGGACTTTAACTATGGCTACACCTTC.